This passage covers 16 T cell receptor beta chains from one sample sequenced in a study of blood T cell repertoires in COVID-19 (TCRdb year 2020). Library method: the immunoSEQ multiplex PCR assay. Held by TCRdb, this immuneACCESS table contains in-frame sequences only and omits some clones. Under half of the omission traces to an unresolved V gene where checked; the cause of the rest is unknown. Within this sample are under 300,000 clones, with roughly 90% of them counted one time only. Of the sample, 1.5% to 2% is held by the ten largest clones. The sample comprised PBMCs or T cells enriched from blood (not recorded which). These receptors came from a woman in her forties who had recovered from COVID-19.

The rearrangement uses TRBV9 and TRBJ2-3, with 12 bases matching TRBD2. CDR1 is SGDLS and CDR2 is YYNGEE in the germline V gene. The CDR3 consists of 18 residues. V lost 4 bases and J lost 2; bases outside the gene matches: 11. CDR3 amino acids: CASSTGPRTSGNTDTQYF. The CDR3 DNA is TGTGCCAGCAGCACAGGGCCCCGGACTAGCGGGAACACAGATACGCAGTATTTT.

The chain links TRBV11-3 to TRBJ2-7, with TRBD1 identical over 7 bases. V shed 5 bases and J 5 bases; nucleotides not matched to a gene: 3. Germline loops: CDR1 SGHNT, CDR2 YENEEA. There are 12 residues in the CDR3. In nucleotides, the CDR3 is TGTGCCAGCAGCCAAGACAGGGACGAGCAGTACTTC. Residues: CASSQDRDEQYF. The complete variable domain, with remaining parts taken from reference TRBV11-3 and TRBJ2-7, reads EAGVVQSPRYKIIEKKQPVAFWCNPISGHNTLYWYLQNLGQGPELLIRYENEEAVDDSQLPKDRFSAERLKGVDSTLKIQPAELGDSAVYLCASSQDRDEQYFGPGTRLTVT.

In DNA, the CDR3 is TGTGCCAGCAGCTTAATGGGCCCAAACACCGGGGAGCTGTTTTTT. Translating gives CASSLMGPNTGELFF. The chain combines TRBV7-8 with TRBJ2-2, with D unresolved. The V gene's germline CDR1 is SGHVS and CDR2 FQNEAQ. Trimming cost V 2 bases and J 2 bases, with 9 bases left between them. The length of the CDR3 is 15 residues.

The rearrangement uses TRBV5-1 and TRBJ1-2, with TRBD1 identical over 9 bases. Trimming cost V 4 bases and J 4 bases; bases outside gene matches: 8. Germline V gives CDR1 SGHRS, CDR2 YFSETQ. CDR3 size: 15 residues. The CDR3 is CASSLGGQGGYGYTF. CDR3 nucleotide sequence: TGCGCCAGCAGCCTTGGGGGACAGGGAGGCTATGGCTACACCTTC.

The CDR3 region is CAWMRTVGYTF. CDR3 nucleotides: TGTGCCTGGATGCGGACAGTTGGCTACACCTTC. This chain joins TRBV30 and TRBJ1-2; D possibly corresponds to TRBD1 (6 bases). Trimming stripped 4 bases from V and 7 bases from J, with 10 bases between. Germline V gene lookup returns CDR1 GTSNPN and CDR2 SVGIG (reference sequence). This CDR3 is built from 11 residues.

This sequence joins TRBV19 and TRBJ1-1, with TRBD1 matching over 7 bases. The junction had 8 bases not matched to a gene; V was cut back by 7 bases and J by 0 bases. CDR1 LNHDA and CDR2 SQIVND come from the germline V gene (reference sequence). The CDR3 is 15 amino acids. The CDR3 reads CASKVGGPLNTEAFF. As DNA, the CDR3 is TGTGCCAGTAAGGTAGGGGGCCCATTGAACACTGAAGCTTTCTTT.

This clone appeared a few times. The chain links TRBV5-4 to TRBJ1-2; D gene unclear. V shed 4 bases and J shed 6 bases, with 13 bases lying between them. Germline-derived CDR1 and CDR2 are SGHNT and YYREEE (reference sequence). The CDR3 spans 13 residues. CDR3 sequence (DNA): TGTGCCAGCAGCATGGGCGGAGTCAATGGCTACACCTTC. It encodes CASSMGGVNGYTF.

The rearrangement uses TRBV3-1 (or the pseudogene TRBV3-2) and TRBJ2-3; the D is unclear. Trimming took off 5 bases at V and 2 bases at J, with 5 bases between the two ends. The V gene's germline CDR1 is LGHDT and CDR2 YNNKEL (reference sequence). This CDR3 spans 12 amino acids. The CDR3 DNA follows: TGTGCCAGCAGCTGGGCCACAGATACGCAGTATTTT. It encodes CASSWATDTQYF.

The DNA for the CDR3 is TGTGCCTGGAGTGCGGGACAGCCCCAGGAGCAGTTCTTC. Translation: CAWSAGQPQEQFF. This rearrangement joins TRBV30 to TRBJ2-1; TRBD1 matches at 7 bases. CDR1 and CDR2 (germline): GTSNPN, SVGIG (reference sequence). The CDR3 covers 13 residues. V trimming: 1 base; J trimming: 10 bases; junction bases outside the gene matches: 7.

V and J are TRBV5-1 and TRBJ2-5; 7 nucleotides align to TRBD2. CDR3 length: 15 amino acids. Per germline, CDR1 SGHRS and CDR2 YFSETQ. J gave up 4 bases and V 1 base, and 7 bases lay outside the gene matches. The CDR3, as DNA: TGCGCCAGCAGCTTGTCGCGGGGAGGGGTAGAGACCCAGTACTTC. It encodes CASSLSRGGVETQYF.

This rearrangement joins TRBV27 to TRBJ2-1; possibly TRBD2 for D (6 bases). Germline V gene sequence: CDR1 MNHEY, CDR2 SMNVEV (reference sequence). Trimming took off 4 bases at V and 4 bases at J, with 17 bases between the two ends. The CDR3 totals 16 residues. The CDR3 reads CASSSLEGGTYNEQFF. DNA for the CDR3: TGTGCCAGCAGTTCTCTGGAGGGCGGGACGTACAATGAGCAGTTCTTC.

The chain links TRBV4-1 to TRBJ1-5; D gene uncertain. The germline V gene has CDR1 MGHRA and CDR2 YSYEKL. Trimming took 0 bases from V and 0 from J, leaving 18 bases between them. The CDR3 length is 19 residues. CDR3 amino acids: CASSQDKEDSLYSNQPQHF. The DNA for the CDR3 is TGCGCCAGCAGCCAAGATAAGGAAGACTCCCTATATAGCAATCAGCCCCAGCATTTT.

The V gene is TRBV7-6, the J gene TRBJ2-1; 8 positions match TRBD1. This CDR3 spans 16 amino acids. Trimming removed 4 bases from V and 4 bases from J; junction bases left unmatched: 9. The germline CDR1 and CDR2 sequences are SGHVS and FNYEAQ. DNA for the CDR3: TGTGCCAGCAGCTGGTACCGGGACAGGTCTTACAATGAGCAGTTCTTC. Translating it yields CASSWYRDRSYNEQFF.

The sample holds one count of this clone. V gene TRBV9 combines with J gene TRBJ1-3; D remains ambiguous. V lost 0 bases and J 1 base, leaving 5 bases between the germline ends. The CDR3 is 14 residues long. Germline V gives CDR1 SGDLS, CDR2 YYNGEE. CDR3 in amino acids: CASSVDSSGNTIYF. In DNA form, the CDR3 reads TGTGCCAGCAGCGTAGACTCTTCTGGAAACACCATATATTTT.

Comments on this clone: The junction departs from germline at one end; a sequencing error may be responsible. The chain recombines TRBV11-2 with TRBJ2-1; 7 positions match TRBD1. The germline V gene encodes CDR1 SGHAT and CDR2 FQNNGV. This CDR3 region has 11 residues. The CDR3 protein is CASSLGQPVIF. DNA of the CDR3: TGTGCCAGCAGCCTGGGACAGCCGGTGATCTTC.

This rearrangement joins TRBV18 to TRBJ1-6, with TRBD1 matching over 9 bases. The CDR3 has 16 residues. Germline V CDR1 and CDR2: KGHSH, LQKENI. V was pared by 0 bases and J by 3 bases, with 0 bases of the junction left unmatched. Here the CDR3 DNA reads TGTGCCAGCTCACCACCGGGACAGGGCTATAATTCACCCCTCCACTTT. Translating gives CASSPPGQGYNSPLHF.